This TCR beta chain was captured by sequencing in a study of blood T cell repertoires in COVID-19. Authors' methods: Estimates of nucleated cell counts were drawn from the amplification of reference gene primers. Profiling relied on immunoSEQ multiplex PCR, and the TCRdb table lists in-frame clones only, not all of them. The D gene and trimming were derived from the DNA, and the V and J assignments and clone size from that table. Of 70,000 to 95,000 clones listed, 70% to 90% were seen once; the top ten hold about 8%. The ends lost 3 bases at V and 5 bases at J; junction bases unmatched: 4. CDR3 length: 15 amino acids. Per germline, CDR1 SGHRS and CDR2 YFSETQ.

The chain uses TRBV5-1 and TRBJ2-5; TRBD2 matches at 13 bases. The clonotype originates from a woman aged 70-85 years with acute or convalescent COVID-19. The sample taken for sequencing was peripheral blood. The CDR3 spells CASSSLAGGGETQYF. As DNA, the CDR3 is TGCGCCAGCAGCTCACTAGCGGGAGGGGGGGAGACCCAGTACTTC. Variable domain in full (rest from reference TRBV5-1 and TRBJ2-5): KAGVTQTPRYLIKTRGQQVTLSCSPISGHRSVSWYQQTPGQGLQFLFEYFSETQRNKGNFPGRFSGRQFSNSRSEMNVSTLELGDSALYLCASSSLAGGGETQYFGPGTRLLVL.